This T cell receptor beta chain came from a study of blood T cell repertoires in COVID-19. In the study overall: The United States, Italy and Spain provided the acute and convalescent COVID-19 samples. The cDNA or gDNA used as material had been derived from T cells, B-cell-depleted T cells, or PBMCs.

The germline CDR1 and CDR2 sequences are SNHLY and FYNNEI. Trimming took 3 bases from V and 8 from J; bases not matched to a gene: 6. This CDR3 has 14 residues. Under the authors' procedure: Estimation of nucleated cell counts relied on the amplification of reference gene primers. The table came from immunoSEQ multiplex PCR; TCRdb's copy has only in-frame clones and leaves some out. V, J and clone size are taken as reported in that table, and D and trimming were inferred from the DNA itself. The sample yields about 220,000 clones, 80% to 85% seen once. The material sequenced was peripheral blood. The sequence came from a woman aged 25-40 years who had recovered from COVID-19. V and J are TRBV2 and TRBJ1-4; TRBD1 agrees at 7 bases. As DNA, the CDR3 is TGTGCCAGCAGTGAGACAGGGAGAGGGGAAAAACTGTTTTTT. Translating it yields CASSETGRGEKLFF.